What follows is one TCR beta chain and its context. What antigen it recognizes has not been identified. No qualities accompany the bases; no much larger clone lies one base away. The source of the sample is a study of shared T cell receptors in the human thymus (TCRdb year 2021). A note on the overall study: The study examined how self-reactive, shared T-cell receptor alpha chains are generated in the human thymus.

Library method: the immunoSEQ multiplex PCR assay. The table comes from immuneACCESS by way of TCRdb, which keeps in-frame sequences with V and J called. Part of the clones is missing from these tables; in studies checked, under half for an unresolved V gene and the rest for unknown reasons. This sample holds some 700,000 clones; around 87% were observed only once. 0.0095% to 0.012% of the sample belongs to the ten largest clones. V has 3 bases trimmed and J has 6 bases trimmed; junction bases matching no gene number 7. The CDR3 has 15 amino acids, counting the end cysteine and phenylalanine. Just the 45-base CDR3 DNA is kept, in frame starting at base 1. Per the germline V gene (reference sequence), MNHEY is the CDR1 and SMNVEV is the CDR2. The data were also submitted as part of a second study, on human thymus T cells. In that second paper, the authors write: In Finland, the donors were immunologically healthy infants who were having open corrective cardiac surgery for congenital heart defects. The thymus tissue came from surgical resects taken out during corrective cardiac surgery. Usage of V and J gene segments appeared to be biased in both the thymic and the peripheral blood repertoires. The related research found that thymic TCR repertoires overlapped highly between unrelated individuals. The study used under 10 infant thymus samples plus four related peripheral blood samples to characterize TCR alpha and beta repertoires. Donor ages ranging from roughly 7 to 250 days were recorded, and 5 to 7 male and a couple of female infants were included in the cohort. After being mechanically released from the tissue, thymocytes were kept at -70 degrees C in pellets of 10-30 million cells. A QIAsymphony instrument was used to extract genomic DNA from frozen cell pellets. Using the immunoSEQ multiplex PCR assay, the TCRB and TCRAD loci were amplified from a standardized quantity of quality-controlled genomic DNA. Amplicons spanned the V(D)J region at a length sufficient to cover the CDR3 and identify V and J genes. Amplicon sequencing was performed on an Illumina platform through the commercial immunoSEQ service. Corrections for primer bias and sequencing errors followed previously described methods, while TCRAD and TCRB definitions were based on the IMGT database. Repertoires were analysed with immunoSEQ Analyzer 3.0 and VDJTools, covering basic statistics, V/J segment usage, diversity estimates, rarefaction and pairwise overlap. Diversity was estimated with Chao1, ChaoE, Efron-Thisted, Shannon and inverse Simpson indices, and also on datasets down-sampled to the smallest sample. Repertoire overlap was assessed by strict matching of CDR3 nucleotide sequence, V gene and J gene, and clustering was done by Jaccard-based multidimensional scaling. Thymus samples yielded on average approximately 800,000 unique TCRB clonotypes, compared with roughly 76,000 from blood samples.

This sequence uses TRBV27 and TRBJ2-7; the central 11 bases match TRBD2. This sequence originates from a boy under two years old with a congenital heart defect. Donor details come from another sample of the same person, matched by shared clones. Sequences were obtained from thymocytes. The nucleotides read TGTGCCAGCAGTTTCGTAGCGGGAGGGACCTTCGAGCAGTACTTC. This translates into CASSFVAGGTFEQYF.